This T cell receptor (beta chain) emerged from a study of T-cell reconstitution after alpha-beta-depleted transplantation in children. The library targeted TCRbeta and was prepared with unique molecular identifiers. TCRdb called the PCR reads again in MiXCR, with one record for every CDR3 protein. The sample contains more than 100,000 distinct CDR3 sequences, roughly 23% of which appear only once. Ten or more counts support this clonotype. No antigen is known for it. Germline V lookup: CDR1 SGHVS, CDR2 FQNEAQ. The length of the CDR3 is 13 residues. With 7 bases removed from V and 1 base from J, the gap between germline ends came to 8 bases. Study results and caveats: Several hundred graft clones that had expanded were reportedly the source of alpha-beta T cells about two months after transplant.

This receptor was identified in a male patient aged 2 to 10 who had a stem cell transplant for chronic granulomatous disease, so the T cells may come from the graft donor. Source: PBMCs, mostly from graft donor cells, taken 180 days after TCRalphabeta/CD19-depleted stem cell transplant. The chain couples TRBV7-8 to TRBJ1-3; D may be TRBD1 (6 bases). The CDR3 DNA sequence: TGTGCCAGCAACCAGGGGTCTGGAAACACCATATATTTT. This sequence encodes CASNQGSGNTIYF.